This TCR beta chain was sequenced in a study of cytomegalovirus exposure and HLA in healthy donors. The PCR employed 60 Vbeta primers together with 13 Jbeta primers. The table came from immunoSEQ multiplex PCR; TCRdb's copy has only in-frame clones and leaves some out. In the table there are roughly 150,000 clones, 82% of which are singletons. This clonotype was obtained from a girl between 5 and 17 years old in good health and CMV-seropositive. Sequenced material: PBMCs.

Here the CDR3 reads CAISESRRDRVGGYTF. CDR3 bases: TGTGCCATCAGTGAGTCGAGAAGGGACAGGGTTGGGGGCTACACCTTC. The chain carries TRBV10-3 and TRBJ1-2; 9 bases are a match to TRBD1. Trimming cost V 0 bases and J 8 bases; bases outside gene matches: 10. CDR1 is ENHRY, CDR2 SYGVKD, per germline. The CDR3 spans 16 residues.